The source of this TCR beta chain is a study of blood T cell repertoires in COVID-19. Study-wide background: The United States, Italy and Spain supplied acute and convalescent COVID-19 samples.

How the authors handled the data: Estimates of nucleated cell counts were drawn from the amplification of reference gene primers. Sequencing was performed with immunoSEQ multiplex PCR; in TCRdb, only in-frame clones are kept and a portion is missing. The DNA gave D and trimming, while V, J and clone size come from that table. Found here are 150,000 to 200,000 clones, 85% to 95% of them singletons; the top ten hold roughly 4.4%. This CDR3 region has 12 residues. Germline CDR1 is SGHAT and CDR2 is FQNNGV. Comments on this clone: A read error may produce the germline difference seen at one junction end.

The rearrangement links TRBV11-2 to TRBJ2-1; D is ambiguous. The sample was peripheral blood. This clonotype was obtained from a woman aged 50 to 60 with acute or convalescent COVID-19. CDR3 loop: CASSLAGGGELF. DNA of the CDR3: TGTGCCAGCAGCTTAGCTGGCGGTGGCGAACTCTTC. The full variable domain, in which reference TRBV11-2 and TRBJ2-1 provide the parts outside the CDR3, is EAGVAQSPRYKIIEKRQSVAFWCNPISGHATLYWYQQILGQGPKLLIQFQNNGVVDDSQLPKDRFSAERLKGVDSTLKIQPAKLEDSAVYLCASSLAGGGELFGPGTRLTVL.